The rows below give T cell receptor beta chains drawn from one sample of a study of beta chain features in type 1 diabetes. This table comes from immunoSEQ multiplex PCR, and its TCRdb copy is limited to in-frame clones, with some not included. The sample shows 400,000 to 600,000 clones, 30% of them seen only once. Source material: naive CD4+ T cells from blood. Source of these receptors: a man aged 18 to 30 in good health. CDR3s include the opening cysteine and the closing phenylalanine or tryptophan. The D gene is left open where the match is weak. The size entry is marked missing in some rows and otherwise reads once, few, many or a size class.

V gene	D gene	J gene	clone size	CDR3 protein	CDR3 DNA
TRBV30	TRBD1	TRBJ2-7	once	CAWSGSGTEFYEQYF	TGTGCCTGGAGCGGTTCCGGGACAGAATTCTACGAGCAGTACTTC
TRBV28	.	TRBJ2-7	.	CASSYRVLDEQYF	TGTGCCAGCAGTTACAGGGTTCTGGACGAGCAGTACTTC
TRBV5-4	.	TRBJ2-6	.	CASSLGRSGANVLTF	TGTGCCAGCAGCTTGGGCCGCTCTGGGGCCAACGTCCTGACTTTC
TRBV7-7	.	TRBJ2-2	.	CASRETANTGELFF	TGTGCTAGCCGAGAGACAGCGAACACCGGGGAGCTGTTTTTT
TRBV5-6	TRBD1	TRBJ2-7	.	CASSGDRGSPSYEQYF	TGTGCCAGCAGCGGGGACAGGGGAAGTCCCTCCTACGAGCAGTACTTC
TRBV9	.	TRBJ2-2	.	CASSVAGTGELFF	TGTGCCAGCAGCGTGGCCGGGACCGGGGAGCTGTTTTTT
TRBV7-9	TRBD1	TRBJ1-1	.	CASILQGYNTEAFF	TGTGCCAGCATACTACAGGGGTACAACACTGAAGCTTTCTTT
TRBV10-3	.	TRBJ2-2	.	CAISEGAAGELFF	TGTGCCATCAGTGAAGGGGCTGCTGGGGAGCTGTTTTTT
TRBV15	.	TRBJ2-7	.	CATSRGAGRSYEQYF	TGTGCCACCAGCAGAGGGGCAGGGCGCTCCTACGAGCAGTACTTC
TRBV30	TRBD2	TRBJ2-1	.	CAWSVLLAGYNEQFF	TGTGCCTGGAGTGTACTGCTAGCGGGGTACAATGAGCAGTTCTTC
TRBV7-2	.	TRBJ1-2	.	CASSLAPGGIGYTF	TGTGCCAGCAGCTTAGCTCCGGGAGGAATTGGCTACACCTTC
TRBV30	TRBD1	TRBJ1-2	few	CAWKQGAHGYTF	TGTGCCTGGAAACAGGGGGCCCATGGCTACACCTTC
TRBV5-4	.	TRBJ2-5	.	CASSPGRRAETQYF	TGTGCCAGCAGCCCGGGGCGGAGGGCGGAGACCCAGTACTTC
TRBV7-2	TRBD2	TRBJ2-1	.	CASSRTSGEGNEQFF	TGTGCCAGCAGCCGGACTAGCGGGGAGGGGAATGAGCAGTTCTTC
TRBV7-9	.	TRBJ2-7	.	CASRDDRSSYEQYF	TGTGCCAGTAGAGATGACAGGTCCTCCTACGAGCAGTACTTC
TRBV30	.	TRBJ2-7	.	CAWNSPGSYEQYF	TGTGCCTGGAATTCCCCGGGCTCCTACGAGCAGTACTTC
TRBV4-2	.	TRBJ2-5	.	CASSQVGQGKETQYF	TGTGCCAGCAGCCAAGTAGGGCAGGGAAAAGAGACCCAGTACTTC
TRBV14	.	TRBJ2-2	.	CASSRGTPIYWELFF	TGTGCCAGCAGCCGCGGGACCCCGATCTATTGGGAGCTGTTTTTT
TRBV20-1	TRBD2	TRBJ2-1	.	CSAQGLGVRFF	TGCAGTGCTCAGGGACTAGGGGTTCGGTTCTTC
TRBV5-4	.	TRBJ2-1	few	CASSLAGGGHNEQFF	TGTGCCAGCAGCTTGGCCGGGGGAGGCCACAATGAGCAGTTCTTC
TRBV30	TRBD1	TRBJ1-2	.	CARRDRGYGYTF	TGTGCCCGTAGGGACAGGGGCTATGGCTACACCTTC
TRBV7-8	.	TRBJ2-1	.	CASSPGRASYNEQFF	TGTGCCAGCAGCCCCGGTAGGGCCTCCTACAATGAGCAGTTCTTC
TRBV30	.	TRBJ1-1	.	CAWSVGRARLNTEAFF	TGTGCCTGGAGTGTTGGCCGGGCGCGCCTAAACACTGAAGCTTTCTTT
TRBV7-2	TRBD2	TRBJ2-5	.	CASRTRGVETQYF	TGTGCCAGCAGGACTCGGGGGGTGGAGACCCAGTACTTC
TRBV7-9	.	TRBJ2-7	.	CASSPRDEQYF	TGTGCCAGCAGCCCCCGGGACGAGCAGTACTTC
TRBV5-4	.	TRBJ2-2	.	CASSFAGQRNTGELFF	TGTGCCAGCAGCTTCGCGGGACAGAGGAACACCGGGGAGCTGTTTTTT
TRBV30	TRBD2	TRBJ2-5	.	CAWGSGTSIETQYF	TGTGCCTGGGGGTCGGGGACTAGCATTGAGACCCAGTACTTC
TRBV15	.	TRBJ1-2	.	CATSRVAALNYGYTF	TGTGCCACCAGCAGAGTGGCAGCCCTTAACTATGGCTACACCTTC
TRBV30	.	TRBJ1-3	.	CAWSGFSGNTIYF	TGTGCCTGGAGCGGGTTCTCTGGAAACACCATATATTTT